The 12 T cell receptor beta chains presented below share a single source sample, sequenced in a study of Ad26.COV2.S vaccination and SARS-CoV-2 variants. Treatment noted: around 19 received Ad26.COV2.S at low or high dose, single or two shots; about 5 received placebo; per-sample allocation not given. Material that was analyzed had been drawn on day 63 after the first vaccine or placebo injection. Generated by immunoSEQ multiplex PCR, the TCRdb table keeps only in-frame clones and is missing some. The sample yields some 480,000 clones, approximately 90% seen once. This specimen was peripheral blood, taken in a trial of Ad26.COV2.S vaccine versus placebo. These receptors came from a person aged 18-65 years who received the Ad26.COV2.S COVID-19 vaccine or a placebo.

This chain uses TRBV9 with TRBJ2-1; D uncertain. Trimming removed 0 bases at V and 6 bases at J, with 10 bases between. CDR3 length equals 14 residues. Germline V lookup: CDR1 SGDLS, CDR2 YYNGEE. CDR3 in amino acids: CASSVATLSNEQFF. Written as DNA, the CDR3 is TGTGCCAGCAGCGTAGCTACTTTGAGCAATGAGCAGTTCTTC.

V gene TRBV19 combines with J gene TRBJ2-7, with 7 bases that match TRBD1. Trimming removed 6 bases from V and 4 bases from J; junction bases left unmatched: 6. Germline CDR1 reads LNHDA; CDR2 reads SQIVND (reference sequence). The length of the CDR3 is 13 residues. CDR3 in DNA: TGTGCCAGTAGCCTGGGCAGGGGGTACGAGCAGTACTTC. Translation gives CASSLGRGYEQYF. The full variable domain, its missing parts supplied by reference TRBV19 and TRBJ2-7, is DGGITQSPKYLFRKEGQNVTLSCEQNLNHDAMYWYRQDPGQGLRLIYYSQIVNDFQKGDIAEGYSVSREKKESFPLTVTSAQKNPTAFYLCASSLGRGYEQYFGPGTRLTVT.

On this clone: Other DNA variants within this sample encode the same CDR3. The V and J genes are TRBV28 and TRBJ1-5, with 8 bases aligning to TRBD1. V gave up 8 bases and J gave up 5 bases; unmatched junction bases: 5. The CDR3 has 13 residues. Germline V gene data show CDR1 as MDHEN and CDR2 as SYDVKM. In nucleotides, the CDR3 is TGTGCCAGCCACGGACAGGGCGATCAGCCCCAGCATTTT. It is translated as CASHGQGDQPQHF.

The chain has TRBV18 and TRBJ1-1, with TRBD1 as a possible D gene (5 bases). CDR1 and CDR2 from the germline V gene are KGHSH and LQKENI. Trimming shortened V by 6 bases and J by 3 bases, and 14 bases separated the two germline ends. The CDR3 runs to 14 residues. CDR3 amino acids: CASSLKTAYTEAFF. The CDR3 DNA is TGTGCCAGCTCGCTGAAGACAGCTTACACTGAAGCTTTCTTT.

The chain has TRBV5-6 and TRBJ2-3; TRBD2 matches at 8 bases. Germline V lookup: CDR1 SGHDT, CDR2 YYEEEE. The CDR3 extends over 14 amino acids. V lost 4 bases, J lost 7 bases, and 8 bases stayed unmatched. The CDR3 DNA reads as TGTGCCAGCAGCCTGGGGGTAGCGGGACATACGCAGTATTTT. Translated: CASSLGVAGHTQYF.

CDR3 DNA: TGTGCCAGCAGTTTTGGCCCCTCAAACTCCTACGAGCAGTACTTC. Protein: CASSFGPSNSYEQYF. The chain uses TRBV5-5 and TRBJ2-7, with unresolved D. Looked up from germline, CDR1 is SGHKS and CDR2 is YYEKEE (reference sequence). The CDR3 has 15 residues. Deletions cut 5 bases from V and 0 bases from J, with 15 bases between.

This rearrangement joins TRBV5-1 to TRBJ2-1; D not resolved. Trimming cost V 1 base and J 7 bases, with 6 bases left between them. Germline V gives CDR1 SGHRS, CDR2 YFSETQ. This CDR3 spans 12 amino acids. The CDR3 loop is CASSLWQNEQFF. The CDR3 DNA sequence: TGCGCCAGCAGCTTGTGGCAGAATGAGCAGTTCTTC.

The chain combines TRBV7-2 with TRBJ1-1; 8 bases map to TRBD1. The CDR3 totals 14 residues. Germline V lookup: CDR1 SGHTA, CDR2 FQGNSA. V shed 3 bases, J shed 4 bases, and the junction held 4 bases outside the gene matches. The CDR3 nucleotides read TGTGCCAGCAGCTTGCAGGGGGCTCGCACTGAAGCTTTCTTT. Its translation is CASSLQGARTEAFF.

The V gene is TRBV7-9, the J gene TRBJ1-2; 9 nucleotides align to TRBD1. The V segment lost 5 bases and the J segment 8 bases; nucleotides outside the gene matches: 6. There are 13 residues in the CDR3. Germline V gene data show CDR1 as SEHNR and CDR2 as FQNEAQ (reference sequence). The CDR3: CASSRQGEEGYTF. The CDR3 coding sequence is TGTGCCAGCAGCAGACAGGGGGAAGAAGGCTACACCTTC.

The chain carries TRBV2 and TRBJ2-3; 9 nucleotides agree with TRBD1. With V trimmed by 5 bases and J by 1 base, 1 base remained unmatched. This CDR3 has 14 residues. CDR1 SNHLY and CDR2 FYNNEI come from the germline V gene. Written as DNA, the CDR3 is TGTGCCAGCAGTCGGGACAGGGGCACAGATACGCAGTATTTT. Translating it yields CASSRDRGTDTQYF.

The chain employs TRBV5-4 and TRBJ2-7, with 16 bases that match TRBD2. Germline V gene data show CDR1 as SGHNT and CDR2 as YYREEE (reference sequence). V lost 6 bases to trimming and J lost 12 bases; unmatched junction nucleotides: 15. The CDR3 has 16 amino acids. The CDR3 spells CASTLGQGLAGGQLYF. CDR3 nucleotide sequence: TGTGCCAGCACCCTGGGACAGGGACTAGCGGGAGGGCAGCTGTACTTC.

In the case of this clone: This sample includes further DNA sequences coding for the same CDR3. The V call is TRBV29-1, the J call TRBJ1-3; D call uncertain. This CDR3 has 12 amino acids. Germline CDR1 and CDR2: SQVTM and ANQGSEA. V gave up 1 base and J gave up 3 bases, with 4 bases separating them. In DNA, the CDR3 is TGCAGCGTTGAAGCTTTTGGAAACACCATATATTTT. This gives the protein CSVEAFGNTIYF.